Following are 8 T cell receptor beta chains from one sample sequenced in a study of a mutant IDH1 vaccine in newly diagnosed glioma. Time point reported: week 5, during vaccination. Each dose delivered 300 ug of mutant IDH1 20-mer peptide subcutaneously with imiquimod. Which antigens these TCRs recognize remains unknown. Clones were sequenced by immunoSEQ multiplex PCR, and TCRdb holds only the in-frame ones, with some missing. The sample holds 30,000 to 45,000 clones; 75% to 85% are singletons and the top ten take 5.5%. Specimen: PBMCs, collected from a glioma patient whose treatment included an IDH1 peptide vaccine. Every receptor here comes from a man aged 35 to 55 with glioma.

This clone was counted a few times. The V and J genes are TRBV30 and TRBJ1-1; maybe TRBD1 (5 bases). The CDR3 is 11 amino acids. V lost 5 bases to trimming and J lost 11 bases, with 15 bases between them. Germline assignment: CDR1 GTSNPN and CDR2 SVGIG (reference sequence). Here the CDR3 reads CAWGTLGEAFF. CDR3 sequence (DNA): TGTGCCTGGGGTACCCTGGGGGAGGCTTTCTTT.

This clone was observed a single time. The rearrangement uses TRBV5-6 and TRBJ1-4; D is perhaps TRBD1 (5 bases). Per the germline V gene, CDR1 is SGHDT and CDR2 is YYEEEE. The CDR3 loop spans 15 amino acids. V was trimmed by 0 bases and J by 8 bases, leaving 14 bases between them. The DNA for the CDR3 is TGTGCCAGCAGCTTGGTTGCAGGAGGGGAGGAAAAACTGTTTTTT. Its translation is CASSLVAGGEEKLFF.

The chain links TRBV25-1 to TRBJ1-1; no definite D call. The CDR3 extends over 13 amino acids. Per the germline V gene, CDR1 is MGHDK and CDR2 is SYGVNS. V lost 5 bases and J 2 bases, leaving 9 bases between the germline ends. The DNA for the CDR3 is TGTGCCAGCAGTCACGGGGATAACACTGAAGCTTTCTTT. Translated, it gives CASSHGDNTEAFF.

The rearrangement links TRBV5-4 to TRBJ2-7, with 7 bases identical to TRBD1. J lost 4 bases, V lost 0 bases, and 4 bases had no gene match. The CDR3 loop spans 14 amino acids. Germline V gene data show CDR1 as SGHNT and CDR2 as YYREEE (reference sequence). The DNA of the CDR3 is TGTGCCAGCAGCTTGGGAGGGGGCGAATACGAGCAGTACTTC. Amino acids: CASSLGGGEYEQYF.

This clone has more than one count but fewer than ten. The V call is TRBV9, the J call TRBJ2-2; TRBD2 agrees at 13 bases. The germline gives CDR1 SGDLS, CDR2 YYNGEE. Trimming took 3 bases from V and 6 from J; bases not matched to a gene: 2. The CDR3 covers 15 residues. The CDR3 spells CASSDTSGGAGELFF. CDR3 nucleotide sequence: TGTGCCAGCAGCGACACTAGCGGGGGGGCCGGGGAGCTGTTTTTT.

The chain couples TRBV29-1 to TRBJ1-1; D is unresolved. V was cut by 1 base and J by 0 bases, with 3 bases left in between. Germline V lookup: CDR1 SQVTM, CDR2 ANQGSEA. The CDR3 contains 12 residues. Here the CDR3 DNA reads TGCAGCGTTGAAGGGCTGAACACTGAAGCTTTCTTT. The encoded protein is CSVEGLNTEAFF.

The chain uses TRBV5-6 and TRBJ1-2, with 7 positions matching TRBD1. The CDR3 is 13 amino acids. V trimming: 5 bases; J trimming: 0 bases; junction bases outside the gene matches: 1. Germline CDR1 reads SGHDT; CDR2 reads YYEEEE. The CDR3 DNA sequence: TGTGCCAGCAGGGGACAGACTAACTATGGCTACACCTTC. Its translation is CASRGQTNYGYTF.

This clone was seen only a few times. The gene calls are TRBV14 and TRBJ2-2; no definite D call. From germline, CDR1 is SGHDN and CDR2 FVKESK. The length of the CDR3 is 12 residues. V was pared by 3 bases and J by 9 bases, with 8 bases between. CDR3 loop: CASSHRLRELFF. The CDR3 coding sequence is TGTGCCAGCAGCCATCGTCTCAGGGAGCTGTTTTTT.